This T cell receptor beta chain was recorded in a study of blood T cell repertoires in COVID-19. Study-level background: The United States, Italy and Spain supplied acute and convalescent COVID-19 samples. PBMCs, B-cell-depleted T cells, or T cells were the source of the cDNA or gDNA that made up the material.

There are 13 residues in the CDR3. CDR1 MNHNY and CDR2 SVGAGI come from the germline V gene (reference sequence). With 4 bases removed from V and 6 bases from J, the gap between germline ends came to 9 bases. Original data processing: The authors estimated nucleated cell counts from reference gene primer amplification. Sequencing used immunoSEQ multiplex PCR; TCRdb keeps in-frame clones, though not all of them. V, J and clone size reflect that table, while D and trimming were determined from the DNA. The table shows about 69,000 clones, with around 91% occurring only once. The sequence derives from a man over 45 with acute or convalescent COVID-19. The specimen sequenced was peripheral blood. The V call is TRBV6-6, the J call TRBJ2-2; D may be TRBD2 (5 bases). The DNA for the CDR3 is TGTGCCAGCAGTTCGGGGTTCGCCGGGGAGCTGTTTTTT. Protein product: CASSSGFAGELFF.